This T cell receptor beta chain was found in a study of cytomegalovirus exposure and HLA in healthy donors (dated by TCRdb to about 2017). About the full investigation: An earlier analysis of approximately 550 of the donors reported 250 to 300 Gb of sequence data and roughly 110 million unique TCR beta sequences from 150 million to 200 million T cells. Roughly five DR-DQ haplotypes were handled as single units for association and clustering because linkage in the cohort was strong. Using immunosequencing, the study profiled T cell repertoires from about 650 subjects and related those repertoires to cytomegalovirus serostatus. HLA typing covered class I and class II loci at four-digit resolution. Donor age, sex, ethnicity and CMV serostatus were compiled alongside the repertoire data. The aim of the study was to test whether cataloging public T cell receptors could identify signatures of past pathogen exposure. The number of donors typed differed by locus, with about 629-630 for A, B, C, DRB1 and DQB1, 522 for DQA1, approximately 580 for DPA1, and over 400 for DPB1. High-throughput TCR immunosequencing, statistical association of individual TCRs with disease status, and machine learning were combined to predict cytomegalovirus infection status. Rather than using new phenotypic data, the later analysis identified candidate immune exposures from TCR beta sequences and from how often those sequences occurred across donors. About 300 gigabases of sequencing data and tens of millions of unique TCR sequences were included in an early release covering under 650 HLA-typed donors. Among some 410 genotyped donors of the cohort, an average of approximately 220,000 unique TCR beta nucleotide sequences was sequenced per donor, of which approximately 19% were non-productive. An earlier analysis of approximately 580 of the donors used high-throughput TCR beta sequencing to judge whether each TCR beta V gene segment behaved as functional or pseudogenic. Among the approximately 400 genotyped donors, approximately 82% belonged to the genetic ancestry cluster associated with self-reported Caucasian donors. In addition to the first cohort of 650 to 800 subjects, a separate validation cohort of 120 different subjects was used. In a later analysis, previously published TCR beta repertoires from several hundred donors were re-analyzed and high-resolution HLA genotyping was added so that TCR occurrence patterns could be studied. In a later genetic analysis, genome-wide SNP genotypes for about three fifths of the roughly 670 donors were used, and that subset was treated as a discovery cohort. All discovery cohort repertoires had been generated using a single sequencing platform. Points the paper makes about the study in general: A further reported finding was that TCR beta sequences accurately predicted the HLA-A and HLA-B alleles for most subjects in the first cohort. A total of fewer than 200 TCR beta chains were listed by the study as associated with cytomegalovirus. In a later analysis, most CMV-associated TCR beta chains were found to appear HLA-restricted, with HLA associations seemingly driven largely by CMV exposure. A later analysis found that HLA-associated TCR beta chains were more clonally expanded and had lower generation probabilities than equally common non-associated chains. V-gene and J-gene trimming of TCR beta chains was associated with a missense DCLRE1C variant in a later genetic analysis, and the association was replicated in an independent cohort. In vitro tests confirmed that a few of the cytomegalovirus-associated TCR beta chains recognize cytomegalovirus antigens. Some IMGT-functional V segments, including TRBV6-2 and TRBV6-3, could not be distinguished by the 87-base-pair reads and were therefore excluded. The earlier analysis of 587 of the donors excluded 15 to 20 rarely observed V segments, including chromosome 9 orphons, because counts were too low. Linkage disequilibrium might explain the correlated functional status among segregating V segments, but an unknown experimental factor could not be ruled out. When HLA alleles, especially DR and DQ, strongly co-occurred, TCR associations were difficult to assign to individual alleles. In this cohort, only TCR beta chains were sequenced, and detectable features were limited by the absence of alpha or paired-chain data. The authors suggested that the approach could potentially be extended to other disease states and immunological phenotypes. While some public TCRs were present in many individuals, most TCR sequences turned up only very rarely across donors. HLA typing was unavailable for some donors at each locus, so association tests used only the typed subset. In a later analysis, TCR association rates were found to vary across HLA loci, with the most associated TCRs seen for DRB1 alleles and the fewest for HLA-C alleles. In both the original and validation cohorts, the classifier was reported to diagnose cytomegalovirus status with high specificity and sensitivity. The sequencing pipeline was judged likely to have produced a cluster of highly shared sequence variants as a technical artifact. The presence/absence analyses assumed that sequencing depth was roughly uniform across donors, and that assumption may not be true. According to a later analysis, parvovirus B19, influenza, CMV and Epstein-Barr virus appeared linked to several top co-occurrence clusters. A later genetic analysis reported fewer N-insertions in productive TCRs among donors in an Asian-associated ancestry cluster than the approximately 700-donor mean. Immune exposure information for the cohort was limited to CMV serostatus. An earlier analysis of roughly 570 of the donors showed that most TCR beta V segments appeared in productive rearrangements either about 87% or about 30% of the time, which broadly matched IMGT annotations. At a false discovery rate of 0.05, a later analysis linked under 20,000 TCR beta sequences to specific HLA alleles.

The germline V gene gives CDR1 as MGHDK and CDR2 as SYGVNS. V loses 4 bases of germline sequence and J loses 4 bases, and the interval between the two ends is 16 bases. The cysteine opens and the phenylalanine closes a CDR3 of 15 amino acids. The read is trimmed to its CDR3 DNA, 45 bases read in frame from base 1. The cohort was made up of 666 healthy bone marrow donors. All cohort members were sampled while nominally healthy, although unrecorded immune exposures were likely present. The donor was CMV seronegative and was included in the group of hundreds of seronegative cohort members. Each donor provided a peripheral blood sample, and peripheral blood mononuclear cells were used for TCR beta sequencing. The Qiagen DNeasy Blood Extraction Kit was used to extract genomic DNA from the blood cell samples. Concerning this clone: Its binding antigen is unknown. Nothing much larger sits one base from this clone, and base qualities are not available.

Libraries were made using the immunoSEQ multiplex PCR assay. A mixture of 60 forward primers for TCR Vbeta segments and 13 reverse primers for TCR Jbeta segments was used in the multiplex PCR. The CDR3 region of rearranged TCR beta genes was amplified from genomic DNA with a multiplex PCR assay. Amplified TCR beta libraries were sequenced as 87-base-pair reads on the Illumina HiSeq System. Per the source publication's procedure: A later analysis counted about 80 million unique TCR beta chains across the 650 to 700 repertoires, and about 10 million of these chains were shared by at least two donors. Raw reads were error-corrected and collapsed into unique sequences with a nearest-neighbor algorithm that merged closely related sequences to remove PCR and sequencing errors. CDR3 sequences were aligned to IMGT reference sequences to assign V, D and J gene segments. For a sequence to be retained, a match of at least six nucleotides was required to both a V gene segment and a J gene segment. A rearrangement counted as productive if the CDR3 had no stop codons and remained in frame with V and J, and every other rearrangement counted as non-productive. CDR3 was defined by IMGT convention, running from the second conserved V-encoded cysteine to the conserved J-encoded phenylalanine. Sequences without an unambiguous match to a single V gene segment were excluded from the earlier analysis of a few hundred of the donors. An earlier analysis of fewer than 750 of the donors classified V segments as functional when productive rearrangements were above 56.7% and as segregating when the standard deviation between donors was above 5%. To diagnose cytomegalovirus status from the catalog of TCR beta chain sequences, a statistical classification framework was built. In a later analysis, V and J genes were assigned by comparing TCR nucleotide sequences against IMGT/GENE-DB human TR gene sequences. In a later analysis, CDR3 sequences and most-parsimonious VDJ recombination scenarios were assigned using the TCRdist pipeline. A later analysis defined each TCR beta chain by its CDR3 amino acid sequence plus V-gene family, and excluded reads lacking a unique V-gene family. To address suspected cross-contamination and a sequencing artifact, a later analysis removed 450 to 700 highly shared, low-generation-probability nucleotide sequences. For each public chain, a later analysis derived a clonal expansion index from normalized ranks of inferred template counts within each repertoire. A later analysis computed generation probabilities with a VDJ recombination model fitted to out-of-frame rearrangements, and checked the results against IGoR. A later analysis scored TCR-TCR, TCR-HLA and TCR-CMV co-occurrence with hypergeometric tests, applying a repertoire-size bias correction to TCR pairs. In a later analysis, false discovery rates were estimated by permuting HLA or CMV assignments 20 times. In a later analysis, co-occurring TCRs were grouped using DBSCAN, with TCRdist sequence similarity added in when clustering inside HLA-allele-positive subsets. Repertoires with fewer than 30,000 or more than 120,000 public chains, plus five repertoires with anomalous nucleotide sharing, were excluded from co-occurrence clustering. Held by TCRdb, this immuneACCESS table contains in-frame sequences only and omits some clones. Under half of the omission traces to an unresolved V gene where checked; the cause of the rest is unknown. The V and J calls and clone size were taken over from that table, and D and trimming were inferred from the DNA. Present in this sample are roughly 140,000 clones, 72% of which were seen just once. The ten most abundant clones make up roughly 2.1% of the sample.

The sequencing sample was made of PBMCs. The sequence is built from TRBV25-1 and TRBJ1-1, with TRBD1 tentatively as D gene (6 bases match). The TCR was taken from a man between 35 and 55 years old in good health and CMV-seronegative. The DNA sequence is as follows: TGTGCCAGCAGTGGGGTACAGGGAACGAGCACTGAAGCTTTCTTT. Its coded protein is CASSGVQGTSTEAFF.